This TCR beta chain was sequenced for a study of OX40 agonist ivuxolimab in advanced cancers. Points from the study as a whole: Clones of CD4+ and CD8+ blood T cells grew by week 6 at doses of 0.1 to 3.0 mg/kg.

The CDR3 runs to 13 residues. V was shortened by 1 base and J by 2 bases, with 3 bases between the two germline ends. The germline CDR1 and CDR2 sequences are SGHTA and FQGNSA. Measured with immunoSEQ multiplex PCR; TCRdb has only the in-frame clones, and not every one. Of around 55,000 clones listed, approximately 83% are singletons. A note on this clone: Its antigen remains unknown.

The source was CD4+ or CD8+ T cells sorted from blood, collected in a trial of the OX40 agonist ivuxolimab. The sequence was obtained from an adult with an advanced solid tumor such as melanoma, head and neck, liver or kidney cancer. The chain combines TRBV7-2 with TRBJ1-3, with D hard to call. CDR3 sequence: CASSLVAGNTIYF. For the CDR3, the DNA is TGTGCCAGCAGCTTAGTGGCTGGAAACACCATATATTTT.